This TCR beta chain was sequenced in a study of PD-1 blockade in classical Hodgkin lymphoma. Time point given: cycle 4 day 1 (C4D1), after more than 5 weeks of nivolumab. All trial patients relapsed after autologous stem cell transplantation. There are 15 residues in the CDR3. Germline loops: CDR1 GTSNPN, CDR2 SVGIG (reference sequence). V lost 1 base, J lost 3 bases, and 12 bases lay in between. A note on this clone: Its antigen is unknown.

The data were produced by immunoSEQ multiplex PCR, yet TCRdb's version contains in-frame clones alone and is incomplete. The data contain some 58,000 clones, 91% of them singletons. Study observations and caveats: Patients who responded completely had about the same baseline diversity as newly diagnosed patients.

The chain couples TRBV30 to TRBJ2-2, with D tentatively TRBD1 (5 bases). The source is a human donor with classical Hodgkin lymphoma. The sequences come from peripheral blood mononuclear cells (PBMCs), collected before the fourth cycle of nivolumab. The CDR3 sequence: CAWSEGAIHTGELFF. DNA of the CDR3: TGTGCCTGGAGTGAAGGGGCGATACACACCGGGGAGCTGTTTTTT.